The next 10 T cell receptor beta chains were all read from a single sample in a study of human T cells and chemical hapten exposure. The sample's time point: patch test 1, 2 weeks after DPC sensitization. The treatment: therapeutic diphenylcyclopropenone sensitization with weekly scalp DPC. TCRdb re-called the RACE reads with MiXCR, one entry per CDR3 protein. The data contain around 340,000 distinct CDR3 sequences, about 7% of them singletons. The sample in question was whole blood, obtained in connection with sensitization to the hapten diphenylcyclopropenone (DPC). Receptors were obtained from a woman between 18 and 29 years old with alopecia areata. Some clones in this sample may be carry-over from other donors' samples.

The chain has TRBV9 and TRBJ1-4; tentatively, D is TRBD1 (6 bases). This CDR3 comprises 15 residues. Germline lookup yields CDR1 SGDLS and CDR2 YYNGEE. The V end was cut by 0 bases, the J end by 6 bases, with 12 bases between. The CDR3 DNA is TGTGCCAGCAGCGTAGCTGGGGGCCTCTATGAAAAACTGTTTTTT. It yields the protein CASSVAGGLYEKLFF.

This clonotype came up a few times. The rearrangement joins TRBV6-1 to TRBJ1-6; 8 bases map to TRBD1. Germline values: CDR1 MNHNS, CDR2 SASEGT. The CDR3 has 17 amino acids. J was trimmed by 4 bases and V by 3 bases; bases with no gene match: 8. Written as DNA, the CDR3 is TGTGCCAGCAGTGAGAACCTACAGGGGGGATATAATTCACCCCTCCACTTT. Amino acid sequence: CASSENLQGGYNSPLHF.

J is TRBJ1-1 and V is TRBV9; no firm D call. Germline V gene lookup returns CDR1 SGDLS and CDR2 YYNGEE. CDR3 length: 14 residues. The V gene lost 3 bases and the J gene lost 4 bases, with 13 bases spanning the gap. DNA of the CDR3: TGTGCCAGCAGCGCCACTCCCTCTATCACTGAAGCTTTCTTT. Translated: CASSATPSITEAFF. The full variable domain, in which reference TRBV9 and TRBJ1-1 provide the parts outside the CDR3, is DSGVTQTPKHLITATGQRVTLRCSPRSGDLSVYWYQQSLDQGLQFLIQYYNGEERAKGNILERFSAQQFPDLHSELNLSSLELGDSALYFCASSATPSITEAFFGQGTRLTVV.

This clonotype was found many times. The chain employs TRBV20-1 and TRBJ1-1; D unclear. The CDR3 extends over 12 amino acids. Per the germline V gene, CDR1 is DFQATT and CDR2 is SNEGSKA (reference sequence). V lost 8 bases and J lost 1, with 11 bases in between. DNA for the CDR3: TGCAGTTCCCCGACGGAGAACACTGAAGCTTTCTTT. Its protein product is CSSPTENTEAFF.

This clonotype was seen ten or more times. J is TRBJ2-3 and V is TRBV20-1; D call uncertain. V was clipped by 6 bases and J by 1 base, with 11 bases between them. Germline CDR1 reads DFQATT; CDR2 reads SNEGSKA (reference sequence). The CDR3 is 13 residues long. Written as DNA, the CDR3 is TGCAGTGCAATCGGACCGGGCACAGATACGCAGTATTTT. Translating it yields CSAIGPGTDTQYF.

This clonotype was seen a few times. The CDR3 DNA sequence: TGTGCCAGCAGTTATCCGGGACCATTCTCTACTCGGTCTACAGATACGCAGTATTTT. It specifies CASSYPGPFSTRSTDTQYF. The rearrangement joins TRBV28 to TRBJ2-3; D may correspond to TRBD1 or TRBD2 (5 bases each). The V gene's germline CDR1 is MDHEN and CDR2 SYDVKM. The CDR3 is 19 amino acids. With 4 bases removed from V and 3 bases from J, the gap between germline ends came to 26 bases. Full variable domain (missing parts from reference TRBV28 and TRBJ2-3): DVKVTQSSRYLVKRTGEKVFLECVQDMDHENMFWYRQDPGLGLRLIYFSYDVKMKEKGDIPEGYSVSREKKERFSLILESASTNQTSMYLCASSYPGPFSTRSTDTQYFGPGTRLTVL.

This clonotype was seen a few times. This sequence joins TRBV3-1 and TRBJ1-2; D gene unclear. This CDR3 has 16 amino acids. V gave up 0 bases and J gave up 3 bases, with 14 bases separating them. Germline-derived CDR1 and CDR2 are LGHDT and YNNKEL (reference sequence). Here the CDR3 DNA reads TGTGCCAGCAGCCAAGATACTTTGGCGGAATACTATGGCTACACCTTC. Protein product: CASSQDTLAEYYGYTF.

The V gene is TRBV12-3 or TRBV12-4, the J gene TRBJ1-4; 9 nucleotides line up with TRBD1. The V gene end was trimmed by 7 bases and the J gene end by 8 bases; junction bases not matched to a gene: 8. The length of the CDR3 is 14 residues. In DNA, the CDR3 is TGTGCCAGCATCGCGACAGGGGGTGGCGAAAAACTGTTTTTT. Its translation: CASIATGGGEKLFF.

This clonotype came up many times. The V call is TRBV11-2, the J call TRBJ2-7; D might be TRBD2 (7 bases). With 4 bases removed from V and 0 bases from J, the gap between germline ends came to 16 bases. The germline CDR1 and CDR2 sequences are SGHAT and FQNNGV. CDR3 length equals 16 residues. The CDR3 bases are TGTGCCAGCAGCTCCCGGGGGGACATAAGCTCCTACGAGCAGTACTTC. This codes for CASSSRGDISSYEQYF.

This clonotype was seen only once. This chain joins TRBV6-2 or TRBV6-3 and TRBJ1-2, with no clear D. CDR3 length: 13 residues. The germline CDR1 and CDR2 sequences are MNHEY and SVGEGT. The germline V and J ends were trimmed by 4 bases and 1 base, with 7 bases remaining between them. The CDR3 spells CASSLDFNYGYTF. CDR3 nucleotide sequence: TGTGCCAGCAGTTTGGATTTTAACTATGGCTACACCTTC.